Following are 23 T cell receptor beta chains from one sample sequenced in a study of blood T cell repertoires in COVID-19. The data were produced by immunoSEQ multiplex PCR, yet TCRdb's version contains in-frame clones alone and is incomplete. The sample consists of around 110,000 clones, 76% of them appearing once. The source material was peripheral blood. These receptors were obtained from an elderly man with COVID-19, enrolled during active disease.

There are a few counts of this clone. The chain uses TRBV7-2 and TRBJ2-2; D may be TRBD2 (5 bases). CDR3 size: 15 residues. Trimming cost V 5 bases and J 4 bases, with 14 bases left between them. CDR1 and CDR2 (germline): SGHTA, FQGNSA. The CDR3 DNA sequence: TGTGCCAGCAGCCCAAGTCAGGCGGGCACCGGGGAGCTGTTTTTT. It specifies CASSPSQAGTGELFF.

The chain is built from TRBV7-2 and TRBJ1-2, with 9 positions matching TRBD1. The CDR3 loop spans 17 amino acids. Germline V gives CDR1 SGHTA, CDR2 FQGNSA. The V and J ends lost 3 bases and 2 bases, in that order; junction bases with no gene match: 10. In nucleotides, the CDR3 is TGTGCCAGCAGCTTGGCCTTTAGGACAGGGGCCAACTATGGCTACACCTTC. Translated, it gives CASSLAFRTGANYGYTF.

V gene TRBV19 combines with J gene TRBJ1-1; possibly TRBD1 for D (6 bases). The CDR3 runs to 15 residues. V was trimmed by 3 bases and J by 3 bases, leaving 14 bases between them. CDR1 is LNHDA and CDR2 is SQIVND in the germline V gene (reference sequence). The CDR3 DNA is TGTGCCAGTAGTATGGGGCAGGGGCGGTACACTGAAGCTTTCTTT. Translation gives CASSMGQGRYTEAFF.

This clone was detected only a few times. The chain joins TRBV4-3 to TRBJ1-4, with a weak D call TRBD1 (5 bases). V lost 4 bases and J lost 7, with 13 bases in between. The CDR3 length is 14 residues. The germline V gene has CDR1 LGHNA and CDR2 YSLEER. CDR3: CASSRDGGGEKLFF. The CDR3 DNA reads TGCGCCAGCAGCCGTGATGGGGGAGGTGAAAAACTGTTTTTT.

The V call is TRBV5-1, the J call TRBJ2-7, with a possible D match to TRBD1 (6 bases). Trimming took off 2 bases at V and 6 bases at J, with 9 bases between the two ends. The germline V gene encodes CDR1 SGHRS and CDR2 YFSETQ. The CDR3 has 12 residues. CDR3 DNA: TGCGCCAGCAGCTTTAGGGGGAGCGAGCAGTACTTC. Translated, it gives CASSFRGSEQYF.

The V call is TRBV30, the J call TRBJ1-1; tentative D call: TRBD1 (5 bases). V was clipped by 3 bases and J by 6 bases, with 14 bases between them. Germline V CDR1 and CDR2: GTSNPN, SVGIG (reference sequence). This CDR3 has 13 amino acids. CDR3 amino acids: CAWRRGAGAEAFF. CDR3 DNA: TGTGCCTGGAGGAGAGGGGCGGGAGCTGAAGCTTTCTTT.

This clone has just one count. This chain links TRBV19 with TRBJ2-7; 8 nucleotides agree with TRBD1. CDR3 length equals 14 residues. Germline assignment: CDR1 LNHDA and CDR2 SQIVND (reference sequence). After removal of 5 bases from V and 2 bases from J, the junction contained 5 bases not matched to a gene. The CDR3 nucleotides are TGTGCCAGTAGTTTCTACAGGGGGACCTACGAGCAGTACTTC. It yields the protein CASSFYRGTYEQYF.

This chain connects TRBV2 to TRBJ2-3; the match to TRBD2 covers 13 bases. Germline V gene lookup returns CDR1 SNHLY and CDR2 FYNNEI. Unmatched junction bases numbered 3, after V lost 5 bases and J lost 4 bases. CDR3 length: 15 amino acids. CDR3: CASSQLAGGADTQYF. In DNA form, the CDR3 reads TGTGCCAGCAGTCAACTAGCGGGAGGGGCAGATACGCAGTATTTT.

J is TRBJ2-7 and V is TRBV2, with 7 bases lining up with TRBD2. V was clipped by 6 bases and J by 3 bases; unmatched bases: 14. The CDR3 loop spans 16 amino acids. Germline V lookup: CDR1 SNHLY, CDR2 FYNNEI. Written as DNA, the CDR3 is TGTGCCAGCAGGTCCTTAGCGGGTGTCCGACACTACGAGCAGTACTTC. Its protein product is CASRSLAGVRHYEQYF.

The rearrangement uses TRBV9 and TRBJ2-3; 10 nucleotides agree with TRBD1. Trimming at V came to 4 bases and at J to 6 bases, leaving 8 bases not matched to a gene. CDR3 length: 15 residues. Germline CDR1 is SGDLS and CDR2 is YYNGEE. The CDR3 protein is CASSPRTGGSDTQYF. Here the CDR3 DNA reads TGTGCCAGCAGCCCAAGGACAGGGGGAAGTGATACGCAGTATTTT.

Written as DNA, the CDR3 is TGTGCCAGCAGGCCAGGTATTGAGGATACGCAGTATTTT. This encodes CASRPGIEDTQYF. This chain uses TRBV7-9 with TRBJ2-3; D unresolved. This CDR3 has 13 residues. Germline values: CDR1 SEHNR, CDR2 FQNEAQ (reference sequence). Deletions cut 6 bases from V and 6 bases from J, with 13 bases between.

The chain has TRBV27 and TRBJ1-5; TRBD1 might be the D (5 bases). CDR1 and CDR2 from the germline V gene are MNHEY and SMNVEV (reference sequence). The V end was cut by 10 bases, the J end by 7 bases, with 17 bases between. This CDR3 spans 13 amino acids. CDR3 loop: CATYLVGGQPQHF. For the CDR3, the DNA is TGTGCCACCTACCTAGTGGGGGGGCAGCCCCAGCATTTT.

For the CDR3, the DNA is TGTGCCAGCAGCAGGACTAGCGTACTTAGCACAGATACGCAGTATTTT. This translates into CASSRTSVLSTDTQYF. This chain uses TRBV27 with TRBJ2-3, with 9 positions matching TRBD2. Germline assignment: CDR1 MNHEY and CDR2 SMNVEV (reference sequence). The CDR3 consists of 16 residues. V shed 6 bases, J shed 0 bases, and the junction held 7 bases outside the gene matches.

This rearrangement joins TRBV20-1 to TRBJ2-7, with D unresolved. CDR1 is DFQATT and CDR2 is SNEGSKA in the germline V gene (reference sequence). This CDR3 is 14 amino acids long. V was trimmed by 3 bases and J by 3 bases, leaving 15 bases between them. This CDR3 is CSASRGDLIYEQYF. In DNA, the CDR3 is TGCAGTGCTAGTCGAGGTGACTTAATCTACGAGCAGTACTTC.

In its sample, this clone was seen a few times. This chain connects TRBV3-1 (or the pseudogene TRBV3-2) to TRBJ1-5; D gene unclear. V was shortened by 3 bases and J by 7 bases, with 10 bases between the two germline ends. The germline CDR1 and CDR2 sequences are LGHDT and YNNKEL (reference sequence). CDR3 size: 13 residues. CDR3 loop: CASSQQGGQPQHF. The CDR3 nucleotides read TGTGCCAGCAGCCAGCAAGGCGGGCAGCCCCAGCATTTT.

The rearrangement links TRBV28 to TRBJ2-7; TRBD1 aligns across 7 bases. The CDR3 is 12 residues long. The trim removed 2 bases at V and 11 bases at J, leaving 6 bases unmatched. Germline CDR1 and CDR2: MDHEN and SYDVKM. CDR3 DNA: TGTGCCAGCAGTTTAAACAGGGGAAGGAAGTACTTC. It codes for CASSLNRGRKYF. The full variable domain, rest sourced from reference TRBV28 and TRBJ2-7, is DVKVTQSSRYLVKRTGEKVFLECVQDMDHENMFWYRQDPGLGLRLIYFSYDVKMKEKGDIPEGYSVSREKKERFSLILESASTNQTSMYLCASSLNRGRKYFGPGTRLTVT.

This chain uses TRBV5-3 with TRBJ2-1; 8 positions agree with TRBD2. TRBV5-3 is recorded as an ORF, its role being uncertain. Trimming took 0 bases from V and 8 from J; bases not matched to a gene: 13. The CDR3 sequence is 17 residues long. CDR3 coding DNA: TGTGCCAGAAGCTTGGGATACCCCAGCGGGAGAAGCGATGAGCAGTTCTTC. This gives the protein CARSLGYPSGRSDEQFF.

This chain connects TRBV21-1 to TRBJ2-7; TRBD1 is the table's D call, not checked against the DNA. TRBV21-1 is a known pseudogene. The CDR3 totals 14 residues. This CDR3 reads CASSFPGPSYEQYF. CDR3 bases: TGTGCCAGCAGCTTCCCAGGGCCCTCCTACGAGCAGTACTTC.

The CDR3 coding sequence is TGCGCCAGCAGCTATCCAGGGGAGGAGACCCAGTACTTC. As protein: CASSYPGEETQYF. V usage is TRBV5-1 and J usage is TRBJ2-5; weak D call: TRBD1 (6 bases). The V gene lost 3 bases and the J gene lost 5 bases, with 11 bases spanning the gap. The CDR3 spans 13 residues. Germline V lookup: CDR1 SGHRS, CDR2 YFSETQ.

J is TRBJ2-1 and V is TRBV20-1, with no clear D. Trimming shortened V by 0 bases and J by 5 bases, and 2 bases separated the two germline ends. CDR1 DFQATT and CDR2 SNEGSKA come from the germline V gene (reference sequence). The CDR3 runs to 11 residues. The CDR3 loop reads CSARDNNEQFF. CDR3 in DNA: TGCAGTGCTAGAGACAACAATGAGCAGTTCTTC.

The gene calls are TRBV7-9 and TRBJ1-6; 11 positions agree with TRBD1. The length of the CDR3 is 16 residues. The trim removed 5 bases at V and 8 bases at J, leaving 8 bases unmatched. Looked up from germline, CDR1 is SEHNR and CDR2 is FQNEAQ (reference sequence). CDR3 loop: CASSPPGQGEYSPLHF. The CDR3 DNA follows: TGTGCCAGCAGCCCGCCGGGACAGGGGGAGTATTCACCCCTCCACTTT.

The chain has TRBV25-1 and TRBJ1-2; D possibly corresponds to TRBD1 (6 bases). This CDR3 has 15 residues. The V gene lost 4 bases and the J gene lost 8 bases, with 20 bases spanning the gap. Germline-derived CDR1 and CDR2 are MGHDK and SYGVNS. The CDR3 protein is CASSAPQGLDRGYTF. The CDR3 coding sequence is TGTGCCAGCAGTGCCCCACAGGGTCTCGATCGGGGCTACACCTTC.

This clone showed up just a few times. The rearrangement joins TRBV28 to TRBJ1-5, with D possibly matching TRBD1 (5 bases). The CDR3 contains 12 residues. Germline V lookup: CDR1 MDHEN, CDR2 SYDVKM. Trimming removed 6 bases from V and 4 bases from J, with 7 bases in between. The CDR3 protein is CASRRGNQPQHF. CDR3 DNA sequence: TGTGCCAGCAGGCGGGGGAATCAGCCCCAGCATTTT.